The 24 T cell receptor beta chains given below trace back to one sample, sequenced in a study of T cell changes during pregnancy in multiple sclerosis. The data were produced by immunoSEQ multiplex PCR, yet TCRdb's version contains in-frame clones alone and is incomplete. The sample consists of about 64,000 clones, about 90% of them appearing once. The sample was peripheral blood, taken in the second trimester of pregnancy. These receptors originate from a female donor in good health, enrolled as a control in a pregnancy study.

The chain recombines TRBV6-5 with TRBJ2-3, with a tentative D call TRBD2 (6 bases). Germline CDR1 reads MNHEY; CDR2 reads SVGAGI. The length of the CDR3 is 15 residues. V was trimmed by 6 bases and J by 0 bases, leaving 13 bases between them. The CDR3 loop reads CASRQPRGSTDTQYF. CDR3 DNA sequence: TGTGCCAGCAGACAGCCGCGGGGTAGCACAGATACGCAGTATTTT.

The chain recombines TRBV18 with TRBJ1-4; D may be TRBD1 (5 bases). Germline CDR1 and CDR2: KGHSH and LQKENI. V lost 6 bases, J lost 13 bases, and 18 bases lay in between. CDR3 length: 13 residues. CDR3 DNA sequence: TGTGCCAGCTCGACCAGTTCAGGGATTGGACTGTTTTTT. It is translated as CASSTSSGIGLFF.

This rearrangement joins TRBV2 to TRBJ2-1, with D possibly TRBD2 on 5 matching bases. The CDR3 sequence is 13 residues long. Germline CDR1 reads SNHLY; CDR2 reads FYNNEI. Trimming shortened V by 0 bases and J by 7 bases, and 7 bases separated the two germline ends. CDR3 residues: CASSEAEGNEQFF. In DNA form, the CDR3 reads TGTGCCAGCAGTGAAGCAGAGGGAAATGAGCAGTTCTTC.

A single count supports this clone. The chain recombines TRBV28 with TRBJ1-5, with 7 bases lining up with TRBD1. The J segment lost 9 bases and the V segment lost 4 bases, leaving 12 bases of the junction unmatched. CDR3 length equals 15 residues. Germline loops: CDR1 MDHEN, CDR2 SYDVKM. CDR3 DNA sequence: TGTGCCAGCAGTTGGGGGCAGGGGGAGGTCCTGCCCCAGCATTTT. Protein product: CASSWGQGEVLPQHF.

This chain connects TRBV6-1 to TRBJ2-2; D gene uncertain. Germline CDR1 MNHNS, CDR2 SASEGT. The CDR3 runs 14 residues. V was shortened by 7 bases and J by 3 bases, with 12 bases between the two germline ends. CDR3 sequence reads: CASKESPDTGELFF. DNA for the CDR3: TGTGCCAGCAAAGAATCCCCAGACACCGGGGAGCTGTTTTTT.

The chain uses TRBV5-1 and TRBJ1-5; D is possibly TRBD1 (6 bases). V lost 0 bases and J 6 bases, leaving 13 bases between the germline ends. Germline V CDR1 and CDR2: SGHRS, YFSETQ. CDR3 length: 15 amino acids. The CDR3, as DNA: TGCGCCAGCAGCTTGGCGGGGGGGGCGAGTCAGCCCCAGCATTTT. Amino acids: CASSLAGGASQPQHF.

This clone was picked up a small number of times. The chain combines TRBV5-4 with TRBJ2-1; a possible D gene is TRBD1 (6 bases). CDR1 is SGHNT and CDR2 is YYREEE in the germline V gene (reference sequence). Trimming pared 4 bases from V and 12 bases from J, leaving 23 bases between. The CDR3 has 15 residues. CDR3 coding DNA: TGTGCCAGCAGCCCAAGTCAGGGGCTGGTATCATGGCAGTTCTTC. The encoded protein is CASSPSQGLVSWQFF.

The chain carries TRBV5-1 and TRBJ2-1, with D perhaps matching TRBD2 (6 bases). The V end lost 1 base, the J end lost 7 bases, and 18 bases lay between the germline ends. The CDR3 is 16 residues long. CDR1 and CDR2 from the germline V gene are SGHRS and YFSETQ. CDR3 coding DNA: TGCGCCAGCAGCTTGAATGAGGCGGGACCGGCGAATGAGCAGTTCTTC. Translation gives CASSLNEAGPANEQFF. Using reference TRBV5-1 and TRBJ2-1 for the parts outside the CDR3, the full variable domain is KAGVTQTPRYLIKTRGQQVTLSCSPISGHRSVSWYQQTPGQGLQFLFEYFSETQRNKGNFPGRFSGRQFSNSRSEMNVSTLELGDSALYLCASSLNEAGPANEQFFGPGTRLTVL.

This sequence joins TRBV6-1 and TRBJ1-3; D remains ambiguous. CDR1 and CDR2 (germline): MNHNS, SASEGT. The CDR3 extends over 13 amino acids. The V end was cut by 1 base, the J end by 8 bases, with 9 bases between. CDR3 DNA sequence: TGTGCCAGCAGTGAAGACATGTGGTACACCATATATTTT. Its protein product is CASSEDMWYTIYF.

This clone was picked up a small number of times. The CDR3 DNA is TGTGCCAGCGGGACAGGGAGGACTGAAGCTTTCTTT. Its translation: CASGTGRTEAFF. This sequence joins TRBV6-5 and TRBJ1-1, with 9 bases matching TRBD1. Germline loops: CDR1 MNHEY, CDR2 SVGAGI. Unmatched junction bases numbered 3, after V lost 8 bases and J lost 5 bases. The CDR3 contains 12 residues.

The CDR3 is CASSLATGNTIYF. CDR3 in DNA: TGCGCCAGCAGCTTGGCAACAGGAAACACCATATATTTT. The J gene is TRBJ1-3, the V gene TRBV5-1; no reliable D call. The ends were cut back, 0 bases at V and 4 bases at J, with 5 bases in the middle. The CDR3 totals 13 residues. Germline assignment: CDR1 SGHRS and CDR2 YFSETQ. Supplemented by reference TRBV5-1 and TRBJ1-3, the full variable domain reads KAGVTQTPRYLIKTRGQQVTLSCSPISGHRSVSWYQQTPGQGLQFLFEYFSETQRNKGNFPGRFSGRQFSNSRSEMNVSTLELGDSALYLCASSLATGNTIYFGEGSWLTVV.

The chain recombines TRBV6-6 with TRBJ1-3; 9 bases match TRBD1. The V gene end was trimmed by 4 bases and the J gene end by 4 bases; junction bases not matched to a gene: 2. The CDR3 runs 14 residues. Looked up from germline, CDR1 is MNHNY and CDR2 is SVGAGI (reference sequence). For the CDR3, the DNA is TGTGCCAGCAGTTTCGGACAGGGGGGAAACACCATATATTTT. As protein: CASSFGQGGNTIYF.

This clone was found a few times. The V call is TRBV19, the J call TRBJ2-7, with 10 positions matching TRBD2. Germline-derived CDR1 and CDR2 are LNHDA and SQIVND (reference sequence). V dropped 8 bases and J dropped 5; count of bases not matched to a gene: 9. There are 14 residues in the CDR3. CDR3: CASGASGRFNEQYF. The CDR3, as DNA: TGTGCCAGTGGGGCTAGCGGGAGATTCAACGAGCAGTACTTC.

The rearrangement joins TRBV21-1 to TRBJ2-2; TRBD1 is taken as the D call from the table, unchecked against the DNA. TRBV21-1 is assigned pseudogene status. The CDR3 is made up of 18 amino acids. The CDR3 protein is CASSTLPVGQGLTGELFF. CDR3 coding DNA: TGTGCCAGCAGCACCCTCCCAGTCGGACAGGGGCTAACCGGGGAGCTGTTTTTT.

The V gene is TRBV27, the J gene TRBJ1-2; D possibly corresponds to TRBD1 (5 bases). From germline, CDR1 is MNHEY and CDR2 SMNVEV (reference sequence). CDR3 size: 14 residues. Deletions cut 5 bases from V and 1 base from J, with 11 bases between. This CDR3 is CASSVRQFNYGYTF. The CDR3 DNA follows: TGTGCCAGCAGTGTCAGACAGTTTAACTATGGCTACACCTTC.

This chain uses TRBV7-6 with TRBJ1-2, with a possible D match to TRBD1 (5 bases). V was clipped by 3 bases and J by 6 bases, with 11 bases between them. The germline CDR1 and CDR2 sequences are SGHVS and FNYEAQ. The CDR3 is made up of 13 amino acids. The chain's CDR3 is CASSFGGGNGYTF. Written as DNA, the CDR3 is TGTGCCAGCAGCTTCGGGGGTGGGAATGGCTACACCTTC.

This sequence joins TRBV28 and TRBJ2-7; D perhaps matches TRBD1 (6 bases). V lost 2 bases and J lost 7, with 15 bases in between. CDR3 size: 14 residues. Germline assignment: CDR1 MDHEN and CDR2 SYDVKM. CDR3 in DNA: TGTGCCAGCAGTTTACCCGGGTCTAGGGGGGAGCAGTACTTC. Its protein is CASSLPGSRGEQYF.

The chain has TRBV2 and TRBJ1-4; D might be TRBD1 (6 bases). V lost 8 bases, J lost 8 bases, and 21 bases lay in between. CDR1 SNHLY and CDR2 FYNNEI come from the germline V gene. This CDR3 has 15 residues. CDR3 sequence (DNA): TGTGCCAGCCTTTTCGGGCAGGGGCAGTGGGAAAAACTGTTTTTT. Translating it yields CASLFGQGQWEKLFF.

The J gene is TRBJ2-1, the V gene TRBV5-4; TRBD1 matches 9 bases. CDR1 is SGHNT, CDR2 YYREEE, per germline (reference sequence). The V and J ends lost 2 bases and 5 bases, in that order; junction bases with no gene match: 8. The CDR3 is 16 residues long. CDR3 in DNA: TGTGCCAGCAGCTTATCGACTAGGACAGGGGACAATGAGCAGTTCTTC. Residues: CASSLSTRTGDNEQFF.

V and J are TRBV28 and TRBJ1-5, with D perhaps matching TRBD1 (5 bases). The V end lost 1 base, the J end lost 6 bases, and 7 bases lay between the germline ends. Germline values: CDR1 MDHEN, CDR2 SYDVKM. The CDR3 sequence is 13 residues long. The CDR3 loop is CASSLLGPQPQHF. CDR3 in DNA: TGTGCCAGCAGTTTATTGGGGCCTCAGCCCCAGCATTTT.

This chain connects TRBV27 to TRBJ2-7; 8 bases match TRBD1. Per germline, CDR1 MNHEY and CDR2 SMNVEV (reference sequence). The CDR3 totals 13 residues. The ends lost 2 bases at V and 7 bases at J; junction bases unmatched: 4. In nucleotides, the CDR3 is TGTGCCAGCAGTTTACAGGGGGCGTGGGAGCAGTACTTC. Encoded protein: CASSLQGAWEQYF.

The V call is TRBV11-2, the J call TRBJ2-3; 7 nucleotides agree with TRBD2. CDR1 and CDR2 (germline): SGHAT, FQNNGV. The CDR3 totals 17 residues. Trimming cost V 1 base and J 2 bases; bases outside gene matches: 9. The CDR3 spells CASSLGANLAATDTQYF. The CDR3 nucleotides are TGTGCCAGCAGCTTAGGGGCGAATCTAGCGGCCACAGATACGCAGTATTTT.

The chain joins TRBV13 to TRBJ2-7; 10 nucleotides line up with TRBD1. Germline trimming cut 2 bases from V and 5 bases from J; bases unmatched to any gene: 15. CDR1 and CDR2 from the germline V gene are PRHDT and FYEKMQ (reference sequence). The CDR3 loop spans 18 amino acids. Here the CDR3 reads CASSLNRLGQGGQNEQYF. The DNA for the CDR3 is TGTGCCAGCAGCTTAAACCGCCTAGGACAGGGGGGCCAAAACGAGCAGTACTTC. Together with reference TRBV13 and TRBJ2-7, the CDR3 gives the full variable domain: AAGVIQSPRHLIKEKRETATLKCYPIPRHDTVYWYQQGPGQDPQFLISFYEKMQSDKGSIPDRFSAQQFSDYHSELNMSSLELGDSALYFCASSLNRLGQGGQNEQYFGPGTRLTVT.

V is TRBV30 and J is TRBJ1-2; 8 nucleotides agree with TRBD1. V lost 5 bases, J lost 9 bases, and 14 bases stayed unmatched. This CDR3 has 14 amino acids. From germline, CDR1 is GTSNPN and CDR2 SVGIG (reference sequence). The CDR3 is CAWATGGMSWSYTF. DNA for the CDR3: TGTGCCTGGGCCACAGGGGGAATGTCGTGGAGCTACACCTTC.